This TCR beta chain was recovered during a study of cytomegalovirus exposure and HLA in healthy donors. As for the study in general: There were 90 million to 130 million unique TCR beta sequences, drawn from 200 million or so T cells, in an earlier analysis.

CDR3 length: 18 residues. The germline V gene has CDR1 SGHAT and CDR2 FQNNGV. V was pared by 1 base and J by 2 bases, with 10 bases of the junction left unmatched. Primers: 60 Vbeta forward and 13 Jbeta reverse. Measured with immunoSEQ multiplex PCR; TCRdb has only the in-frame clones, and not every one. The table has roughly 150,000 clones, 75% to 90% seen once; the top ten hold around 2.3%. The count of this clone is one. J is TRBJ2-5 and V is TRBV11-2; 10 nucleotides align to TRBD2. The specimen was PBMCs. The clonotype originates from a male donor in good health and CMV-seronegative. The CDR3 DNA is TGTGCCAGCAGCTTAGGGTTAGCGGGGGGCCCTGTACAAGAGACCCAGTACTTC. It is translated as CASSLGLAGGPVQETQYF.